This TCR beta chain came from a study of brain metastases from non-small cell lung cancer. V trimming: 5 bases; J trimming: 4 bases; junction bases outside the gene matches: 5. CDR1 SGHTA and CDR2 FQGTGA come from the germline V gene. The CDR3 is 14 amino acids. Sequencing was performed with immunoSEQ multiplex PCR; in TCRdb, only in-frame clones are kept and a portion is missing. The data contain about 4,400 clones, around four fifths of them singletons. Sequencing was performed on tumor-adjacent normal tissue. This TCR derives from a donor aged 40 or older with non-small cell lung cancer. The genes are TRBV7-3 and TRBJ2-1, with 7 bases lining up with TRBD2. DNA of the CDR3: TGTGCCAGCAGCCCAAAAGCGGGGTACAATGAGCAGTTCTTC. It specifies CASSPKAGYNEQFF.